This T cell receptor beta chain is drawn from a study of T cells in narcolepsy. This CDR3 comprises 13 residues. The V end lost 4 bases, the J end lost 12 bases, and 16 bases lay between the germline ends. Per germline, CDR1 SGHDN and CDR2 FVKESK. Assay: immunoSEQ multiplex PCR; the TCRdb copy retains only in-frame clones and omits some. The data show 25,000 to 35,000 clones, around 79% seen once. The receptor was derived from a human donor with narcolepsy. Material: CD45RA- memory CD4+ T cells from PBMCs. The chain recombines TRBV14 with TRBJ2-1; D may be TRBD1 or TRBD2 (6 bases each). The CDR3 sequence is CASSLRGHGGQFF. DNA for the CDR3: TGTGCCAGCAGCCTCCGGGGGCACGGTGGGCAGTTCTTC.